The entry that follows covers one T cell receptor beta chain sequence. This record comes from a study of control samples from healthy donors and cancer patients. Data came from immunoSEQ multiplex PCR; TCRdb stores just in-frame clones and leaves some out. Here the sample spans 100,000 to 110,000 clones, roughly 84% being singletons. Germline CDR1 MNHEY, CDR2 SMNVEV (reference sequence). This CDR3 region has 14 residues. V was pared by 5 bases and J by 4 bases, with 8 bases of the junction left unmatched. The rearrangement joins TRBV27 to TRBJ2-7; 7 bases agree with TRBD1. The sequenced material came from blood. This TCR came from a woman between 50 and 59 years old in good health. This chain's CDR3 is CASSPGTAGYEQYV. For the CDR3, the DNA is TGTGCCAGCAGTCCCGGGACAGCCGGATACGAGCAGTACGTC.